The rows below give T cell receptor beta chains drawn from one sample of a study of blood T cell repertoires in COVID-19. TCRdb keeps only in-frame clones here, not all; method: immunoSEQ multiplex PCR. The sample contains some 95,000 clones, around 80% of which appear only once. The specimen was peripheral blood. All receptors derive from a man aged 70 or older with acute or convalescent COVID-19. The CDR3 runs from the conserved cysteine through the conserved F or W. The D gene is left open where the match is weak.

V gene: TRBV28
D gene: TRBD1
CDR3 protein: CASWGDSSSGGSNQPQHF

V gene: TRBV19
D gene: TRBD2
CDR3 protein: CASSSGLAGTGELFF

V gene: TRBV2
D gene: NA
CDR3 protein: CASSEARTGTEAFF

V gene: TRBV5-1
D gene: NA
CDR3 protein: CASSWSFSNTGELFF

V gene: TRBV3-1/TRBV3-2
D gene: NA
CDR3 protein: CASSQDRVIHIQYF

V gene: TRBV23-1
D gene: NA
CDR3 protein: CASSQSEGRLGANYGYTF

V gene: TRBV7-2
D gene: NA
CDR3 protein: CASSPREKAAEAFF

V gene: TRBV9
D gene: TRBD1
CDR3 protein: CASSVEGQGAFEQFF

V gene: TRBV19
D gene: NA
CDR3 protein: CASSVGHPNYGYTF

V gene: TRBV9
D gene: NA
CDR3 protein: CASSVFEDTGELFF

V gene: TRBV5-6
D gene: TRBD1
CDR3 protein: CASSLGTGVADTQYF

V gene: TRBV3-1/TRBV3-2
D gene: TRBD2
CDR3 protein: CASSGSGGAYEQFF

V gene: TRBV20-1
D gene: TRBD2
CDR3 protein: CSASPSGRVTDTQYF

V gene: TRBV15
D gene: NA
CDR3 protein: CATSSLAGRGPFQETQYF

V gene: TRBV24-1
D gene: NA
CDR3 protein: CATSDLIAGTGELFF

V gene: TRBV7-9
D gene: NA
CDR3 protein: CASSPSAEPNYGYTF

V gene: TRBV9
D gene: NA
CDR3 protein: CASSVGGGSPLHF

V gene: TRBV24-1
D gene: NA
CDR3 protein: CATSRTALYGYTF

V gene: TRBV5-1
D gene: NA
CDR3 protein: CASSLGHPNTEAFF

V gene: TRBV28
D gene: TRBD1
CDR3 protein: CASSLGGQSGGNTIYF

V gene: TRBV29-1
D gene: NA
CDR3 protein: CSVKTGPSYEQYF

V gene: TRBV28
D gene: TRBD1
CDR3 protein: CASTRTGGRNQPQHF

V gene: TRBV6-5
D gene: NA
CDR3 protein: CASGKDGSFTDTQYF

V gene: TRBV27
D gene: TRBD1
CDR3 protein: CASSLWGTGGTEAFF

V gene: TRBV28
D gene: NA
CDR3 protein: CASHKQGYGNTIYF

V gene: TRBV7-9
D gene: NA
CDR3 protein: CASRWGQNTEAFF

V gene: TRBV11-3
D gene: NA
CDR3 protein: CASSATRVGEQFF

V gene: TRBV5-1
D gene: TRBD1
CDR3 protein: CASSPGGHRDEQFF